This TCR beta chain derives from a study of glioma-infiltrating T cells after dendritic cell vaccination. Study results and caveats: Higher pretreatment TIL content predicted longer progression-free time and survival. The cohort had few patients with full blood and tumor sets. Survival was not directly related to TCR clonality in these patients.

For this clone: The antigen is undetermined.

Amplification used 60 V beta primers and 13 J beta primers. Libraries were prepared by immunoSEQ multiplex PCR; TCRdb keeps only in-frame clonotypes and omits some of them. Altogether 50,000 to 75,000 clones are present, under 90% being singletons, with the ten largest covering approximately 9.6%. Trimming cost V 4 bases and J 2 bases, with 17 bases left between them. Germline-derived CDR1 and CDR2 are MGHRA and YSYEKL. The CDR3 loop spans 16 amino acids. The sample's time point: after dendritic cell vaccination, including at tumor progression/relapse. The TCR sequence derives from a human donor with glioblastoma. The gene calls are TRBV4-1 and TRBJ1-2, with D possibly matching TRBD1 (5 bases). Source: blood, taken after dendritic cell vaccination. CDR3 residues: CASSPMPTTGNYGYTF. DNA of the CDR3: TGCGCCAGCAGCCCCATGCCCACTACAGGAAACTATGGCTACACCTTC.